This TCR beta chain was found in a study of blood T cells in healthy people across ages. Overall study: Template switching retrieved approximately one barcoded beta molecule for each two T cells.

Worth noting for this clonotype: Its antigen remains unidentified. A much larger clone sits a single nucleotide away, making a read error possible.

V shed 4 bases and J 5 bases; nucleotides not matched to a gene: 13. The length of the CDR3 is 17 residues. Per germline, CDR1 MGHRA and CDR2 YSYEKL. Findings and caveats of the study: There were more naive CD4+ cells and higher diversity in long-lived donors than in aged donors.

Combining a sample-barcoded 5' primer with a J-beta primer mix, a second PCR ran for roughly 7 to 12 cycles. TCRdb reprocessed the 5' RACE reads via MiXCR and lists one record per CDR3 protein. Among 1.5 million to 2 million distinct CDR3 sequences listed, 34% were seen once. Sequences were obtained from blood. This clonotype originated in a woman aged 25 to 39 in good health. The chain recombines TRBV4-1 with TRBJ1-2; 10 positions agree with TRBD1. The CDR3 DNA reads TGCGCCAGCAGCCCGACGGGGGGGACAGGGGATGGATATGGCTACACCTTC. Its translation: CASSPTGGTGDGYGYTF.